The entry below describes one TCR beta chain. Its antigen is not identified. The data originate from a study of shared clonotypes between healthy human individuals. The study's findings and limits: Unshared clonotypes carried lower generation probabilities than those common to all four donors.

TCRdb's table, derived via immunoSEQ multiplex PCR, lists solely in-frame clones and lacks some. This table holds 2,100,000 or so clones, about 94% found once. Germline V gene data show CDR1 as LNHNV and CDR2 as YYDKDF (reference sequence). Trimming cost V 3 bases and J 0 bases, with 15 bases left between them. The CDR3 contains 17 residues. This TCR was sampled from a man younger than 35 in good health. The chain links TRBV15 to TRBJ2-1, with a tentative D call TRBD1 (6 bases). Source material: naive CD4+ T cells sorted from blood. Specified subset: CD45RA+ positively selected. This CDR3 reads CATSRDFGTLSYNEQFF. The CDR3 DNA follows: TGTGCCACCAGCAGGGACTTCGGGACACTCTCCTACAATGAGCAGTTCTTC.